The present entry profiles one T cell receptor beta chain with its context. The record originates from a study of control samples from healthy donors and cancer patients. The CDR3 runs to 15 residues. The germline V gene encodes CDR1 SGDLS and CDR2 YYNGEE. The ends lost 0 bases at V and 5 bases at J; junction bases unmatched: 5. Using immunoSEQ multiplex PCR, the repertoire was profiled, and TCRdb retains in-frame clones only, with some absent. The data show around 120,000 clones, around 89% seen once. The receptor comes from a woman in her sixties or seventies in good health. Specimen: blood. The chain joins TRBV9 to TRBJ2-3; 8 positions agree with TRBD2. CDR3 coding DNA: TGTGCCAGCAGCGTAGAGCCGGGGGGGCGAGATACGCAGTATTTT. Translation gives CASSVEPGGRDTQYF. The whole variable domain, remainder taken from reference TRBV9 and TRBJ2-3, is DSGVTQTPKHLITATGQRVTLRCSPRSGDLSVYWYQQSLDQGLQFLIQYYNGEERAKGNILERFSAQQFPDLHSELNLSSLELGDSALYFCASSVEPGGRDTQYFGPGTRLTVL.